This record concerns one T cell receptor beta chain sequence. Patients included in sequencing had previously demonstrated CD8+CD57+ cell expansion by flow cytometry. These data are taken from a study of CD8+CD57+ T cells in acquired aplastic anemia. Whole-study context: Recorded DNA amounts for sorted CD4+ and CD8+ cells had an average of approximately 3 ug.

This CDR3 is built from 13 residues. Germline V gene lookup returns CDR1 SNHLY and CDR2 FYNNEI. Trimming took 7 bases from V and 9 from J, leaving 16 bases between them. Genomic DNA was employed as the template in profiling TCR beta VDJ and CDR3. TCRdb processed the reads anew with MiXCR; each CDR3 protein has one entry. The profile shows around 180,000 distinct CDR3 sequences, 45% to 60% of them singletons. The sequencing sample was made of sorted CD4+, CD8+, or CD8+CD57+ T cells (not recorded which) from PBMCs. The chain uses TRBV2 and TRBJ2-1; unclear D gene. The clonotype comes from a human donor with aplastic anemia. CDR3 sequence (DNA): TGTGCCAGCAACAACGTTCGTAGCTCTGAGCAGTTCTTC. Protein product: CASNNVRSSEQFF.